Listed here are 19 T cell receptor beta chains from one sample, sequenced in a study of T cells after yellow fever vaccination. Each CDR3 protein gets one entry after TCRdb re-called the 5' RACE reads with MiXCR. The sample holds 300,000 to 350,000 distinct CDR3 sequences, 3% to 4.5% seen once. The specimen was PBMCs, collected 5 days after the yellow fever booster vaccination. These receptors were collected from a man younger than 30 who received the YFV17D yellow fever vaccine.

This clonotype was recorded many times. The gene calls are TRBV12-3 or TRBV12-4 and TRBJ2-1; 11 nucleotides align to TRBD2. Losses at the gene ends were 5 bases for V and 4 bases for J; bases not matched to a gene: 1. There are 14 residues in the CDR3. The CDR3 here is CASSGTSGYNEQFF. DNA for the CDR3: TGTGCCAGCAGTGGGACTAGCGGTTACAATGAGCAGTTCTTC.

This clonotype was detected a few times. Here the CDR3 reads CASSLGGLQGQETQYF. The CDR3 bases are TGCGCCAGCAGCTTGGGGGGGCTACAGGGACAGGAGACCCAGTACTTC. This chain connects TRBV5-1 to TRBJ2-5, with 7 bases matching TRBD1. Per the germline V gene, CDR1 is SGHRS and CDR2 is YFSETQ. V lost 0 bases to trimming and J lost 5 bases; unmatched junction nucleotides: 10. This CDR3 has 16 amino acids.

This clonotype was counted at least ten times. The genes are TRBV14 and TRBJ2-3; D gene uncertain. Trimming shortened V by 1 base and J by 0 bases, and 11 bases separated the two germline ends. The length of the CDR3 is 16 residues. Germline lookup yields CDR1 SGHDN and CDR2 FVKESK. This chain's CDR3 is CASSQGLEVSTDTQYF. The CDR3, as DNA: TGTGCCAGCAGCCAAGGTCTAGAGGTTAGCACAGATACGCAGTATTTT.

This clonotype turned up a few times. The V and J genes are TRBV7-2 and TRBJ1-4, with no clear D. The CDR3 sequence is 14 residues long. Germline V CDR1 and CDR2: SGHTA, FQGNSA. Deletions cut 5 bases from V and 4 bases from J, with 11 bases between. CDR3 protein: CASSPTALNEKLFF. CDR3 bases: TGTGCCAGCAGCCCGACCGCCCTTAATGAAAAACTGTTTTTT.

This clonotype was detected many times. V usage is TRBV7-2 and J usage is TRBJ1-2; 7 bases are shared with TRBD1. J gave up 7 bases and V 4 bases, and 21 bases lay outside the gene matches. The CDR3 sequence is 18 residues long. Germline CDR1 reads SGHTA; CDR2 reads FQGNSA. CDR3 amino acids: CASSSTTSEGAIPCGYTF. CDR3 sequence (DNA): TGTGCCAGCAGCTCGACAACCTCGGAGGGGGCGATCCCGTGTGGCTACACCTTC.

The V call is TRBV4-1, the J call TRBJ1-5, with TRBD1 matching over 7 bases. The germline gives CDR1 MGHRA, CDR2 YSYEKL. CDR3 length: 15 residues. Trimming removed 1 base from V and 6 bases from J; junction bases left unmatched: 6. In DNA, the CDR3 is TGCGCCAGCAGCCAAGCCGACAGGGAGGGTCAGCCCCAGCATTTT. Translated, it gives CASSQADREGQPQHF.

This clonotype was seen more than once but under ten times. V is TRBV10-3 and J is TRBJ2-3, with 13 bases that match TRBD2. After removal of 8 bases from V and 0 bases from J, the junction contained 8 bases not matched to a gene. CDR3 length: 17 residues. From germline, CDR1 is ENHRY and CDR2 SYGVKD. The CDR3 protein is CAIQRLAGGTSTDTQYF. CDR3 in DNA: TGTGCCATCCAGCGACTAGCGGGGGGAACTAGCACAGATACGCAGTATTTT.

This clonotype has just a few counts. V is TRBV7-6 and J is TRBJ2-7, with D perhaps matching TRBD2 (6 bases). Germline assignment: CDR1 SGHVS and CDR2 FNYEAQ. The V and J ends lost 3 bases and 7 bases respectively, with 16 bases between them. This CDR3 spans 14 amino acids. CDR3 protein: CASSLGRGGAEQYF. The CDR3 region has the DNA TGTGCCAGCAGCTTGGGTCGGGGAGGAGCAGAGCAGTACTTC.

Comment on this clonotype: A single base separates this from a much larger clone, so it may be a read error. This rearrangement joins TRBV7-9 to TRBJ2-7, with D possibly matching TRBD2 (6 bases). CDR3 length: 14 residues. The V and J ends lost 5 bases and 8 bases respectively, with 19 bases between them. CDR1 and CDR2 (germline): SEHNR, FQNEAQ (reference sequence). The CDR3 bases are TGTGCCAGCAGCCTCTGGGAGGCCCTAGGGCAGCAGTACTTC. As protein: CASSLWEALGQQYF.

This clonotype was seen a handful of times. V usage is TRBV29-1 and J usage is TRBJ2-7; 7 nucleotides match TRBD1. CDR1 and CDR2 (germline): SQVTM, ANQGSEA. The V and J ends lost 0 bases and 2 bases, in that order; junction bases with no gene match: 19. The CDR3 totals 19 residues. The CDR3 loop reads CSVEDLGTALLVRTYEQYF. The CDR3 nucleotides read TGCAGCGTTGAAGATCTAGGGACAGCTCTCCTTGTGCGAACCTACGAGCAGTACTTC.

This clonotype appeared a few times. The genes are TRBV7-9 and TRBJ1-1; D gene ambiguous. The CDR3 sequence is 17 residues long. The germline V and J ends were trimmed by 4 bases and 4 bases, with 22 bases remaining between them. Per the germline V gene, CDR1 is SEHNR and CDR2 is FQNEAQ (reference sequence). The CDR3 DNA follows: TGTGCCAGCAGCTCCGCCCTACGGGGAGTGCTTTTCACTGAAGCTTTCTTT. Encoded protein: CASSSALRGVLFTEAFF.

This clonotype was recorded many times. V gene TRBV5-1 combines with J gene TRBJ2-3; D possibly uses TRBD1 or TRBD2 (5 bases each). Deletions cut 0 bases from V and 4 bases from J, with 12 bases between. The germline CDR1 and CDR2 sequences are SGHRS and YFSETQ. The CDR3 covers 15 residues. The CDR3 DNA sequence: TGCGCCAGCAGCTTGGATCGGGGCGCGGCAGATACGCAGTATTTT. Protein product: CASSLDRGAADTQYF.

The V gene is TRBV30, the J gene TRBJ2-5; TRBD2 is a possible D gene (5 bases). Looked up from germline, CDR1 is GTSNPN and CDR2 is SVGIG (reference sequence). Deletions cut 8 bases from V and 2 bases from J, with 15 bases between. CDR3 length equals 13 residues. The CDR3 loop is CALRGLVQETQYF. The CDR3 DNA follows: TGTGCCCTACGGGGTCTAGTGCAAGAGACCCAGTACTTC.

In this sample, this clonotype turned up a few times. This chain links TRBV20-1 with TRBJ2-5; 14 bases are shared with TRBD2. This CDR3 has 15 amino acids. The V gene end was trimmed by 3 bases and the J gene end by 4 bases; junction bases not matched to a gene: 4. Germline V gene lookup returns CDR1 DFQATT and CDR2 SNEGSKA (reference sequence). CDR3 loop: CSARTSGGASETQYF. DNA for the CDR3: TGCAGTGCTAGGACTAGCGGGGGGGCCTCAGAGACCCAGTACTTC.

The rearrangement joins TRBV7-2 to TRBJ1-5, with TRBD1 matching 7 bases. From germline, CDR1 is SGHTA and CDR2 FQGNSA. J gave up 0 bases and V 5 bases, and 4 bases lay outside the gene matches. This CDR3 is built from 15 residues. The CDR3 nucleotides read TGTGCCAGCAGCACCAGGGGGTATAGCAATCAGCCCCAGCATTTT. Translating it yields CASSTRGYSNQPQHF.

This clonotype was recorded a few times. The rearrangement uses TRBV4-1 and TRBJ2-1, with a weak D call TRBD1 (6 bases). Germline V gene sequence: CDR1 MGHRA, CDR2 YSYEKL. The CDR3 has 15 residues. V lost 4 bases to trimming and J lost 9 bases, with 19 bases between them. CDR3 loop: CASSLRKGDNVEQFF. In DNA, the CDR3 is TGCGCCAGCAGCCTCCGGAAGGGGGATAATGTTGAGCAGTTCTTC.

In this sample, this clonotype turned up many times. This rearrangement joins TRBV20-1 to TRBJ1-2, with 12 bases lining up with TRBD1. V lost 1 base, J lost 2 bases, and 5 bases stayed unmatched. There are 16 residues in the CDR3. Per the germline V gene, CDR1 is DFQATT and CDR2 is SNEGSKA (reference sequence). The DNA for the CDR3 is TGCAGTGCTAGAGTCCTGGGACAGGGGGCGAACTATGGCTACACCTTC. Protein sequence: CSARVLGQGANYGYTF.

This chain connects TRBV7-8 to TRBJ2-7; D possibly corresponds to TRBD1 (7 bases). V dropped 7 bases and J dropped 4 bases, with 20 bases sitting between them. The CDR3 totals 15 residues. Germline V gives CDR1 SGHVS, CDR2 FQNEAQ. This CDR3 reads CASNPGSSGGYEQYV. CDR3 in DNA: TGTGCCAGCAACCCTGGGTCGTCAGGGGGGTACGAGCAGTACGTC.

This clonotype was seen ten or more times. V is TRBV5-1 and J is TRBJ2-5, with D unresolved. The CDR3 loop spans 14 amino acids. Germline CDR1 SGHRS, CDR2 YFSETQ. V lost 2 bases and J lost 5, with 13 bases in between. DNA for the CDR3: TGCGCCAGCAGCTTTGGGCCGGTTGTGGAGACCCAGTACTTC. Amino acids: CASSFGPVVETQYF.